The sequence of this TCR beta chain was determined in a study of Graves' ophthalmopathy and Graves' hyperthyroidism. The V end lost 2 bases, the J end lost 1 base, and 14 bases lay between the germline ends. This CDR3 comprises 16 residues. The germline gives CDR1 MNHEY, CDR2 SVGEGT. TCR beta CDR3 amplification used RNA transcripts. A first-round RT-PCR used HTBI primers, followed by a second-round multiplex PCR. TCRdb used MiXCR to reprocess the multiplex PCR reads, holding one entry per CDR3 protein. The sample has over 150,000 distinct CDR3 sequences; under 40% are singletons. The sample consisted of peripheral blood. The receptor comes from a woman aged 40 to 49 with Graves' ophthalmopathy. The V and J genes are TRBV6-2 or TRBV6-3 and TRBJ1-1, with D maybe TRBD1 (5 bases). The CDR3 loop is CASSYAMGQGNTEAFF. Here the CDR3 DNA reads TGTGCCAGCAGTTACGCGATGGGGCAAGGGAACACTGAAGCTTTCTTT.